This T cell receptor (beta chain) is from a study of shared clonotypes between healthy human individuals. Study-level results: Generally, naive subsets (rather than memory subsets) showed larger estimated richness.

Some clones are missing from TCRdb's copy, which holds only in-frame ones; the method was immunoSEQ multiplex PCR. The sample contains roughly 720,000 clones, 90% of which appear only once. CDR3 size: 13 residues. Germline lookup yields CDR1 MNHEY and CDR2 SMNVEV (reference sequence). The ends were cut back, 7 bases at V and 7 bases at J, with 14 bases in the middle. A single count supports this clone. What it binds is not known. What was sequenced was memory CD8+ T cells from PBMCs. Subset meaning: CD45RO+ cells pooled with CCR7-negative TemRA cells. This receptor was identified in a man between 18 and 35 years old in good health. Some clones in this sample may be carry-over from other donors' samples. V gene TRBV27 combines with J gene TRBJ1-5; no clear D. The CDR3 sequence: CASKKGGGQPQHF. In DNA form, the CDR3 reads TGTGCCAGCAAAAAGGGCGGTGGCCAGCCCCAGCATTTT.